A single sample gave rise to the 17 T cell receptor beta chains below, sequenced in a study of T cell responses to AZD1222 COVID-19 vaccine. Some clones are missing from TCRdb's copy, which holds only in-frame ones; the method was immunoSEQ multiplex PCR. The table records roughly 80,000 clones, around nine tenths of them present only once. Sequenced material: peripheral blood, taken on day 0 of AZD1222 vaccination. Every receptor here comes from an adult in good health.

This chain uses TRBV3-1 (or the pseudogene TRBV3-2) with TRBJ2-5; D not certain. Trimming removed 0 bases from V and 5 bases from J, with 7 bases in between. The CDR3 contains 13 residues. In germline, CDR1 is LGHDT, CDR2 YNNKEL (reference sequence). The CDR3 loop reads CASSQDEVETQYF. In DNA form, the CDR3 reads TGTGCCAGCAGCCAAGATGAAGTCGAGACCCAGTACTTC.

V usage is TRBV3-1 (or the pseudogene TRBV3-2) and J usage is TRBJ1-1, with D hard to call. V gave up 2 bases and J gave up 1 base, with 8 bases separating them. The CDR3 runs to 14 residues. From germline, CDR1 is LGHDT and CDR2 YNNKEL (reference sequence). The CDR3 here is CASSQSSPNTEAFF. Here the CDR3 DNA reads TGTGCCAGCAGCCAATCTTCCCCGAACACTGAAGCTTTCTTT.

This chain connects TRBV7-6 to TRBJ2-1; D is ambiguous. The V end was cut by 0 bases, the J end by 8 bases, with 8 bases between. This CDR3 comprises 13 residues. CDR1 and CDR2 (germline): SGHVS, FNYEAQ. The chain's CDR3 is CASSLANADEQFF. The CDR3 DNA reads TGTGCCAGCAGCTTAGCAAACGCGGATGAGCAGTTCTTC.

The chain combines TRBV4-1 with TRBJ1-5; 7 bases align to TRBD1. Germline V gives CDR1 MGHRA, CDR2 YSYEKL. This CDR3 contains 15 residues. V lost 1 base, J lost 4 bases, and 4 bases stayed unmatched. As DNA, the CDR3 is TGCGCCAGCAGCCAAGCTGGGACAGTGAATCAGCCCCAGCATTTT. Its protein is CASSQAGTVNQPQHF.

V is TRBV6-2 or TRBV6-3 and J is TRBJ1-5, with D possibly TRBD1 on 6 matching bases. CDR3 length: 16 residues. Germline CDR1 and CDR2: MNHEY and SVGEGT. Trimming stripped 2 bases from V and 3 bases from J, with 14 bases between. DNA for the CDR3: TGTGCCAGCAGTTACCGACGCGGGACACCCAATCAGCCCCAGCATTTT. Amino acids: CASSYRRGTPNQPQHF.

The chain carries TRBV11-2 and TRBJ2-7; TRBD2 matches 7 bases. In germline, CDR1 is SGHAT, CDR2 FQNNGV. Trimming took 1 base from V and 3 from J; bases not matched to a gene: 6. CDR3 size: 15 residues. CDR3 DNA sequence: TGTGCCAGCAGCTTAGCGGCGGGAGCAAACTACGAGCAGTACTTC. Its protein is CASSLAAGANYEQYF. The entire variable domain, with the rest obtained from reference TRBV11-2 and TRBJ2-7, is as follows: EAGVAQSPRYKIIEKRQSVAFWCNPISGHATLYWYQQILGQGPKLLIQFQNNGVVDDSQLPKDRFSAERLKGVDSTLKIQPAKLEDSAVYLCASSLAAGANYEQYFGPGTRLTVT.

This clone was seen once. The chain has TRBV6-4 and TRBJ2-1; D may correspond to TRBD1 or TRBD2 (5 bases each). Germline CDR1 MRHNA, CDR2 SNTAGT. The V end lost 3 bases, the J end lost 8 bases, and 20 bases lay between the germline ends. CDR3 length equals 16 residues. CDR3 sequence (DNA): TGTGCCAGCAGTGAGAGGGGCTCACTAGGTGTCGATGAGCAGTTCTTC. Translation: CASSERGSLGVDEQFF.

CDR3 residues: CASSLVGVPEQYF. The CDR3, as DNA: TGTGCCAGCAGCTTAGTTGGGGTTCCCGAGCAGTACTTC. The chain combines TRBV7-9 with TRBJ2-7; D is unclear. The CDR3 covers 13 residues. Germline V gives CDR1 SEHNR, CDR2 FQNEAQ (reference sequence). V dropped 1 base and J dropped 6 bases, with 10 bases sitting between them.

The chain carries TRBV5-1 and TRBJ2-7; TRBD2 aligns across 11 bases. Germline values: CDR1 SGHRS, CDR2 YFSETQ. The CDR3 sequence is 16 residues long. V dropped 0 bases and J dropped 2; count of bases not matched to a gene: 4. CDR3 region: CASSLAGLAVTYEQYF. Here the CDR3 DNA reads TGCGCCAGCAGCTTGGCGGGACTAGCGGTAACCTACGAGCAGTACTTC.

In the case of this clone: One end of the junction does not line up with germline, which may come from a read error. The rearrangement uses TRBV6-1 and TRBJ2-2; TRBD1 agrees at 8 bases. Germline V lookup: CDR1 MNHNS, CDR2 SASEGT. This CDR3 has 17 residues. Written as DNA, the CDR3 is TGTGCCAGCAGGGAAGCCCCCCGGACAGGGAGGACCGGGGAGCTGTTTTTT. The encoded protein is CASREAPRTGRTGELFF.

The gene calls are TRBV6-6 and TRBJ1-1, with D possibly being TRBD1 (6 bases). The CDR3 extends over 13 amino acids. Germline loops: CDR1 MNHNY, CDR2 SVGAGI (reference sequence). The CDR3 nucleotides read TGTGCTACATCGGAAACAGGGAGCACTGAAGCTTTCTTT. Translated, it gives CATSETGSTEAFF.

The count of this clone is one. V usage is TRBV11-1 and J usage is TRBJ2-1, with TRBD1 as a possible D gene (6 bases). The CDR3 extends over 13 amino acids. The V and J ends lost 3 bases and 7 bases respectively, with 10 bases between them. Germline V gene data show CDR1 as SGHAT and CDR2 as FQDESV (reference sequence). The CDR3 nucleotides are TGTGCCAGCAGCTTTGTTAGGGGGAATGAGCAGTTCTTC. This sequence encodes CASSFVRGNEQFF.

The chain is built from TRBV9 and TRBJ1-3; D gene ambiguous. V was cut by 0 bases and J by 4 bases, with 8 bases left in between. The CDR3 runs 14 residues. Per germline, CDR1 SGDLS and CDR2 YYNGEE. The CDR3 DNA is TGTGCCAGCAGCGTAGCTCCCGGGGGAAACACCATATATTTT. It encodes CASSVAPGGNTIYF.

This rearrangement joins TRBV21-1 to TRBJ1-1. TRBV21-1 is designated a pseudogene. There are 14 residues in the CDR3. CDR3 sequence: CASTRGRVGTEAFF. The DNA for the CDR3 is TGTGCCAGCACACGGGGGAGGGTGGGCACTGAAGCTTTCTTT.

The V call is TRBV10-3, the J call TRBJ2-1, with 9 bases lining up with TRBD1. Germline V gives CDR1 ENHRY, CDR2 SYGVKD. This CDR3 has 13 amino acids. V lost 10 bases to trimming and J lost 4 bases; unmatched junction nucleotides: 5. The chain's CDR3 is CATETGGYNEQFF. CDR3 DNA: TGTGCCACAGAGACAGGGGGGTACAATGAGCAGTTCTTC.

The chain recombines TRBV5-1 with TRBJ1-1; the D gene is possibly TRBD1 (5 bases). The CDR3 is made up of 17 amino acids. Per the germline V gene, CDR1 is SGHRS and CDR2 is YFSETQ. Trimming stripped 2 bases from V and 0 bases from J, with 17 bases between. The CDR3 DNA reads TGCGCCAGCAGCTTCGGCAGCGGGAGGGGCCTGAACACTGAAGCTTTCTTT. It encodes CASSFGSGRGLNTEAFF.

The chain links TRBV5-4 to TRBJ2-1; TRBD2 agrees at 12 bases. The V and J ends lost 1 base and 5 bases, in that order; junction bases with no gene match: 1. CDR1 is SGHNT and CDR2 is YYREEE in the germline V gene (reference sequence). The CDR3 is 15 amino acids. DNA of the CDR3: TGTGCCAGCAGCTTGACTAGCGGGAGGCACAATGAGCAGTTCTTC. Translation: CASSLTSGRHNEQFF.